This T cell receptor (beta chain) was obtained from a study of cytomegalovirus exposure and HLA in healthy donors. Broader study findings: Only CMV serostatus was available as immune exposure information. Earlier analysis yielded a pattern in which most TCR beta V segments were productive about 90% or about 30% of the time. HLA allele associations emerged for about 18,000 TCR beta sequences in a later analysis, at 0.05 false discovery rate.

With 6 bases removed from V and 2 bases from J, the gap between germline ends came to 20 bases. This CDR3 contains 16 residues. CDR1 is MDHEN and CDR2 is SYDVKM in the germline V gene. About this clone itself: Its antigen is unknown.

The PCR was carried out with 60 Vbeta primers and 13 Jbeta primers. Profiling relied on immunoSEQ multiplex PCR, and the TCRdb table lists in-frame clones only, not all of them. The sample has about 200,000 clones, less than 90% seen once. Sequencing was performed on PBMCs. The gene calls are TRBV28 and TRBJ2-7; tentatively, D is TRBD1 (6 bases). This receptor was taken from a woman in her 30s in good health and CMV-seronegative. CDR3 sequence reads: CASRGSAGTQAYEQYF. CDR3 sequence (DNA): TGTGCCAGCAGAGGCTCGGCCGGGACACAGGCCTACGAGCAGTACTTC.